This TCR beta chain was identified in a study of control samples from healthy donors and cancer patients. The CDR3 covers 15 residues. The germline gives CDR1 SGHTS, CDR2 YDEGEE. Losses at the gene ends were 1 base for V and 3 bases for J; bases not matched to a gene: 5. Clones were sequenced by immunoSEQ multiplex PCR, and TCRdb holds only the in-frame ones, with some missing. The table includes 100,000 to 150,000 clones, approximately 90% detected once. What was sequenced was blood. This TCR derives from a man in his forties or fifties in good health. This sequence joins TRBV5-8 and TRBJ2-7; 9 nucleotides align to TRBD2. The CDR3 nucleotides are TGTGCCAGCAGCTTGTCGCGGGGGGGCCTCTACGAGCAGTACTTC. Amino acids: CASSLSRGGLYEQYF.